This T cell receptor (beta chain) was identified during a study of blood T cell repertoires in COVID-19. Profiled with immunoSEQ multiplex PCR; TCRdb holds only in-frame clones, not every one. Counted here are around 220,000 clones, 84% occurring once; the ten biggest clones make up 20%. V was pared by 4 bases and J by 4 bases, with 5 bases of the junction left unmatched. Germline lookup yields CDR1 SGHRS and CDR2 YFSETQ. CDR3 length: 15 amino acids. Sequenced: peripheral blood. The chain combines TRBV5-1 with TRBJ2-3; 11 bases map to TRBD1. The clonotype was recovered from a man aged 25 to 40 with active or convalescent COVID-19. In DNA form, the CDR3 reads TGCGCCAGCAGCCCGGACAGGGGGCGAGCAGATACGCAGTATTTT. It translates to CASSPDRGRADTQYF.